The sequence of this T cell receptor beta chain was determined in a study of cytomegalovirus exposure and HLA in healthy donors. Across the whole study: Of roughly 400 genotyped donors, more than 75% clustered with self-reported Caucasian donors. Findings of the study overall: One variant, a missense change in DCLRE1C, was linked in a later analysis to TCR beta V- and J-gene trimming. Per published reports, the classifier diagnosed cytomegalovirus status with high specificity and sensitivity.

The donors gave bone marrow, and they were healthy. Only one count was recorded for this clone. The antigen is not known. The PCR made use of 60 Vbeta and 13 Jbeta primers. The data were produced by immunoSEQ multiplex PCR, yet TCRdb's version contains in-frame clones alone and is incomplete. Of roughly 190,000 clones in the sample, 70% to 80% were seen once. V dropped 8 bases and J dropped 0 bases, with 35 bases sitting between them. This CDR3 has 22 residues. Per the germline V gene, CDR1 is SNHLY and CDR2 is FYNNEI. The clonotype originates from a woman in her forties or fifties in good health and CMV-seronegative. Material for sequencing was PBMCs. V usage is TRBV2 and J usage is TRBJ1-3, with a weak D call TRBD1 (5 bases). DNA for the CDR3: TGTGCCAGCGGAGTGACAAGACAGACACTCGAGAGTCCCTTTTACTCTGGAAACACCATATATTTT. This gives the protein CASGVTRQTLESPFYSGNTIYF.